This TCR beta chain comes out of a study of control samples from healthy donors and cancer patients. TCRdb's table, derived via immunoSEQ multiplex PCR, lists solely in-frame clones and lacks some. The table lists about 410,000 clones, about 93% of them singletons. The CDR3 is made up of 13 amino acids. CDR1 and CDR2 (germline): LNHDA, SQIVND (reference sequence). V shed 4 bases and J shed 4 bases, with 8 bases lying between them. The sequenced sample was PBMCs. The clonotype comes from a man aged 40-55 years with head and neck cancer. The chain joins TRBV19 to TRBJ1-5; D is undetermined. CDR3 bases: TGTGCCAGTAGTAACGGTGTTAATCAGCCCCAGCATTTT. Translating it yields CASSNGVNQPQHF.